Listed below are T cell receptor beta chains from one sample, sequenced in a study of cytomegalovirus exposure and HLA in healthy donors. Measured with immunoSEQ multiplex PCR; TCRdb has only the in-frame clones, and not every one. In the table there are 110,000 to 150,000 clones, almost 80% of which are singletons. The material sequenced was PBMCs. The receptors here all came from a woman aged 30 to 39 in good health and CMV-seronegative. CDR3s include the opening cysteine and the closing phenylalanine or tryptophan. D genes are given only for firm matches. A clone size is listed for some rows: how often the clone was seen (once, few, many), or a class if it is expanded.

j_gene | v_gene | abundance | d_gene | len | CDR3aa | CDR3nt
TRBJ1-4 | TRBV30 | . | TRBD1 | 15 | CAWNGLWAGGEKLFF | TGTGCCTGGAACGGCCTATGGGCAGGGGGAGAAAAACTGTTTTTT
TRBJ1-2 | TRBV6-5 | . | . | 13 | CASSYKTRDGYTF | TGTGCCAGCAGTTACAAAACCCGGGATGGCTACACCTTC
TRBJ2-5 | TRBV7-7 | . | . | 14 | CASSPGTGGETQYF | TGTGCTAGCAGCCCCGGGACCGGGGGTGAGACCCAGTACTTC
TRBJ2-3 | TRBV4-2 | . | TRBD1 | 18 | CASSQERTGVPPTDTQYF | TGTGCCAGCAGCCAGGAACGTACAGGGGTACCCCCCACAGATACGCAGTATTTT
TRBJ1-1 | TRBV15 | . | . | 15 | CATSRERVWGTEAFF | TGTGCCACCAGCAGAGAGCGGGTCTGGGGCACTGAAGCTTTCTTT
TRBJ1-6 | TRBV19 | . | TRBD1 | 16 | CASSKIGTANNSPLHF | TGTGCCAGTAGCAAAATAGGGACAGCAAATAATTCACCCCTCCACTTT
TRBJ2-7 | TRBV7-9 | . | TRBD1 | 14 | CASSPGQGADEQYF | TGTGCCAGCAGCCCCGGACAGGGGGCGGACGAGCAGTACTTC
TRBJ2-7 | TRBV5-5 | . | TRBD1 | 16 | CASSLARKGASYEQYF | TGTGCCAGCAGCTTGGCCCGAAAGGGGGCATCCTACGAGCAGTACTTC
TRBJ2-3 | TRBV4-3 | . | . | 15 | CASSQGTASTDTQYF | TGCGCCAGCAGCCAAGGGACAGCGAGCACAGATACGCAGTATTTT
TRBJ1-4 | TRBV2 | . | . | 14 | CASNRQATNEKLFF | TGTGCCAGCAACCGACAAGCAACTAATGAAAAACTGTTTTTT
TRBJ1-5 | TRBV4-1 | . | . | 13 | CASSQDQDQPQHF | TGCGCCAGCAGCCAAGATCAGGATCAGCCCCAGCATTTT
TRBJ2-7 | TRBV12-5 | . | TRBD2 | 14 | CASGPTSASYEQYF | TGTGCTAGTGGCCCGACTAGCGCCTCCTACGAGCAGTACTTC
TRBJ2-1 | TRBV2 | few | . | 14 | CATIRGGAYNEQFF | TGTGCCACCATAAGGGGGGGCGCATACAATGAGCAGTTCTTC
TRBJ1-2 | TRBV19 | . | TRBD1 | 14 | CASGDRAGNYGYTF | TGTGCCAGTGGGGACAGGGCGGGTAACTATGGCTACACCTTC
TRBJ2-7 | TRBV5-6 | . | . | 14 | CASSSRRGAREQYF | TGTGCCAGCAGCTCACGCAGGGGGGCGAGAGAGCAGTACTTC
TRBJ2-2 | TRBV9 | . | TRBD2 | 17 | CASSVRTSGGVTGELFF | TGTGCCAGCAGCGTAAGAACTAGCGGGGGTGTCACCGGGGAGCTGTTTTTT
TRBJ2-5 | TRBV7-2 | . | TRBD2 | 17 | CASSLLWGGGSQETQYF | TGTGCCAGCAGCTTGTTATGGGGCGGGGGGTCACAAGAGACCCAGTACTTC
TRBJ1-5 | TRBV19 | . | TRBD1 | 15 | CASSWTGSSNQPQHF | TGTGCCAGTAGCTGGACAGGGAGTAGCAATCAGCCCCAGCATTTT
TRBJ1-2 | TRBV6-5 | . | . | 16 | CASSYGPPMGPGGYTF | TGTGCCAGCAGTTACGGGCCCCCTATGGGCCCTGGAGGCTACACCTTC
TRBJ2-2 | TRBV11-2 | . | TRBD2 | 15 | CASSYGGANTGELFF | TGTGCCAGCAGCTACGGGGGGGCGAACACCGGGGAGCTGTTTTTT
TRBJ1-2 | TRBV6-5 | . | TRBD1 | 14 | CASRSGQGSYGYTF | TGTGCCAGCAGATCGGGACAGGGGTCCTATGGCTACACCTTC
TRBJ1-1 | TRBV9 | . | TRBD1 | 14 | CASSERTGNTEAFF | TGTGCCAGCAGCGAAAGGACAGGAAACACTGAAGCTTTCTTT
TRBJ1-2 | TRBV7-2 | once | . | 13 | CASSLPVYYGYTF | TGTGCCAGCAGCTTACCGGTGTACTATGGCTACACCTTC
TRBJ1-2 | TRBV25-1 | . | . | 15 | CASTEGGHNSGGYTF | TGTGCCAGCACCGAAGGGGGACACAACTCTGGTGGCTACACCTTC
TRBJ1-6 | TRBV7-2 | few | TRBD1 | 15 | CASSQDRGSNSPLHF | TGTGCCAGCAGCCAAGACAGGGGAAGTAATTCACCCCTCCACTTT
TRBJ1-2 | TRBV5-1 | . | . | 16 | CASSLVGTRANYGYTF | TGCGCCAGCAGCTTGGTCGGGACAAGAGCTAACTATGGCTACACCTTC
TRBJ2-4 | TRBV5-1 | . | . | 13 | CASRLDTKNIQYF | TGCGCCAGCAGATTAGACACGAAAAACATTCAGTACTTC
TRBJ2-3 | TRBV11-2 | . | TRBD2 | 16 | CASSFIGRGNTDTQYF | TGTGCCAGCAGCTTCATTGGGAGGGGCAACACAGATACGCAGTATTTT
TRBJ1-6 | TRBV12-2 | once | . | 19 | CASRITPSTGSIWCSPLHF | TGTGCAAGTCGCATAACACCTTCGACAGGGTCGATATGGTGCTCACCCCTCCACTTT
TRBJ1-2 | TRBV7-8 | . | TRBD1 | 14 | CASSLTGEGYGYTF | TGTGCCAGCAGCCTTACAGGGGAAGGGTATGGCTACACCTTC
TRBJ2-3 | TRBV7-2 | . | . | 13 | CASSLVHTDTQYF | TGTGCCAGCAGCTTAGTACACACAGATACGCAGTATTTT
TRBJ2-5 | TRBV9 | . | . | 14 | CASSKGPYQETQYF | TGTGCCAGTTCGAAGGGGCCTTACCAAGAGACCCAGTACTTC
TRBJ2-6 | TRBV5-1 | . | . | 16 | CASSSDSLSGANVLTF | TGCGCCAGCAGCAGCGACAGCCTCTCTGGGGCCAACGTCCTGACTTTC
TRBJ1-2 | TRBV27 | . | . | 16 | CASSPSQGGLNYGYTF | TGTGCCAGCAGTCCTTCTCAGGGAGGACTTAACTATGGCTACACCTTC
TRBJ2-3 | TRBV30 | few | . | 14 | CAAIPATTTDTQYF | TGTGCCGCGATCCCAGCGACCACAACAGATACGCAGTATTTT
TRBJ2-1 | TRBV5-1 | . | . | 11 | CASSKADEQFF | TGCGCCAGCAGTAAAGCGGATGAGCAGTTCTTC
TRBJ1-2 | TRBV5-4 | few | TRBD1 | 14 | CASSWGQDLRGYTF | TGTGCCAGCAGCTGGGGACAGGACCTTCGGGGCTACACCTTC
TRBJ2-3 | TRBV30 | . | . | 14 | CAWSRGLRTDTQYF | TGTGCCTGGAGCCGGGGACTCCGCACAGATACGCAGTATTTT
TRBJ1-2 | TRBV19 | . | TRBD1 | 16 | CASSAGTANPNYGYTF | TGTGCCAGTAGTGCCGGGACAGCCAACCCTAACTATGGCTACACCTTC
TRBJ1-5 | TRBV6-1 | . | TRBD1 | 14 | CASRADRAGQPQHF | TGTGCCAGCAGGGCAGACAGGGCCGGACAGCCCCAGCATTTT
TRBJ2-2 | TRBV5-4 | . | . | 17 | CASSLVDGTSNTGELFF | TGTGCCAGCAGCTTGGTAGATGGGACATCGAACACCGGGGAGCTGTTTTTT
TRBJ1-2 | TRBV19 | . | . | 15 | CASSIGQGMGYGYTF | TGTGCCAGTAGTATAGGCCAGGGGATGGGCTATGGCTACACCTTC
TRBJ2-2 | TRBV6-4 | . | TRBD2 | 14 | CASSAGGGPGELFF | TGTGCCAGCAGTGCAGGCGGGGGGCCCGGGGAGCTGTTTTTT
TRBJ1-2 | TRBV5-5 | . | . | 12 | CASSVRDYGYTF | TGTGCCAGCAGCGTCCGGGACTATGGCTACACCTTC
TRBJ1-5 | TRBV7-9 | . | . | 16 | CASSPSVGGVNQPQHF | TGTGCCAGCAGCCCTAGTGTCGGAGGGGTCAATCAGCCCCAGCATTTT
TRBJ1-2 | TRBV6-1 | . | TRBD1 | 15 | CASSLPGQGVNGYTF | TGTGCCAGCAGCCTACCGGGACAGGGTGTGAATGGCTACACCTTC
TRBJ2-7 | TRBV6-1 | once | TRBD1 | 15 | CASSEAGRGQDEQYF | TGTGCCAGCAGTGAAGCGGGCAGGGGGCAGGACGAGCAGTACTTC
TRBJ1-3 | TRBV6-5 | . | . | 15 | CASSYSAGTGNTIYF | TGTGCCAGCAGTTACTCAGCAGGGACTGGAAACACCATATATTTT
TRBJ1-1 | TRBV19 | . | . | 15 | CASSITGSVNTEAFF | TGTGCCAGTAGTATTACTGGGAGTGTGAACACTGAAGCTTTCTTT
TRBJ2-7 | TRBV10-2 | . | . | 16 | CASSREEVLGSYEQYF | TGCGCCAGCAGTAGAGAGGAGGTTTTGGGGTCCTACGAGCAGTACTTC
TRBJ2-2 | TRBV7-8 | . | . | 17 | CASSLGVGGPRDGELFF | TGTGCCAGCAGCTTAGGGGTTGGAGGGCCAAGGGACGGGGAGCTGTTTTTT
TRBJ1-2 | TRBV5-4 | few | TRBD1 | 14 | CASSLTGANYGYTF | TGTGCCAGCAGCTTGACAGGGGCCAACTATGGCTACACCTTC
TRBJ1-2 | TRBV11-2 | . | TRBD1 | 16 | CASSLEIQQGRYGYTF | TGTGCCAGCAGCCTAGAGATTCAACAGGGGAGGTATGGCTACACCTTC
TRBJ2-5 | TRBV18 | . | . | 20 | CASSPPLDRPAGPYQETQYF | TGTGCCAGCTCACCACCACTGGACCGACCCGCGGGACCGTACCAAGAGACCCAGTACTTC
TRBJ1-5 | TRBV30 | . | TRBD1 | 15 | CAWSVRGRGNQPQHF | TGTGCCTGGAGTGTACGTGGCAGGGGGAATCAGCCCCAGCATTTT